These 21 T cell receptor beta chains came from one sample sequenced in a study of CD8+ T cells in alopecia areata. RNA was extracted and reverse transcribed into cDNA as the sequencing template. Sequenced by immunoSEQ multiplex PCR; TCRdb stores in-frame clones only, minus some. The sample contains 130,000 to 150,000 clones, approximately 50% of which appear only once. This specimen was CD4+ T cells sorted from blood, taken at week 0. Receptor source: a human donor with alopecia areata.

V usage is TRBV29-1 and J usage is TRBJ1-2; D gene uncertain. Looked up from germline, CDR1 is SQVTM and CDR2 is ANQGSEA. V was pared by 5 bases and J by 10 bases, with 14 bases between. CDR3 size: 11 residues. Here the CDR3 reads CSVTRWGSYTF. For the CDR3, the DNA is TGCAGCGTTACCCGATGGGGATCCTACACCTTC.

This clone turned up a few times. This chain connects TRBV29-1 to TRBJ2-6; D not resolved. The CDR3 sequence is 14 residues long. V was cut by 4 bases and J by 4 bases, with 11 bases left in between. Germline V gives CDR1 SQVTM, CDR2 ANQGSEA. CDR3 amino acids: CSVVLPEGANVLTF. Here the CDR3 DNA reads TGCAGCGTTGTCCTCCCGGAAGGGGCCAACGTCCTGACTTTC.

This chain connects TRBV7-8 to TRBJ1-1; D unresolved. Germline assignment: CDR1 SGHVS and CDR2 FQNEAQ. V dropped 0 bases and J dropped 8 bases, with 7 bases sitting between them. The CDR3 totals 12 residues. The CDR3 DNA sequence: TGTGCCAGCAGCTTAGCGGGCATGGAAGCTTTCTTT. Translated: CASSLAGMEAFF.

The chain uses TRBV30 and TRBJ2-1, with a tentative D call TRBD2 (5 bases). CDR1 is GTSNPN and CDR2 is SVGIG in the germline V gene (reference sequence). The CDR3 has 16 residues. Trimming shortened V by 3 bases and J by 11 bases, and 26 bases separated the two germline ends. The CDR3 region is CAWSPDRGSWSGKQFF. CDR3 nucleotide sequence: TGTGCCTGGAGCCCCGACCGTGGGAGCTGGTCGGGGAAGCAGTTCTTC.

The chain links TRBV7-2 to TRBJ2-3; 11 positions match TRBD2. Germline trimming cut 4 bases from V and 0 bases from J; bases unmatched to any gene: 0. Per the germline V gene, CDR1 is SGHTA and CDR2 is FQGNSA. This CDR3 spans 15 amino acids. Written as DNA, the CDR3 is TGTGCCAGCAGCTCTAGCGGGAGGAGCACAGATACGCAGTATTTT. As protein: CASSSSGRSTDTQYF.

The chain carries TRBV9 and TRBJ2-7; TRBD1 agrees at 8 bases. V gave up 0 bases and J gave up 3 bases; unmatched junction bases: 2. The CDR3 is 14 residues long. Germline CDR1 reads SGDLS; CDR2 reads YYNGEE. The DNA of the CDR3 is TGTGCCAGCAGCGTAGGGGACAGGATCTACGAGCAGTACTTC. The encoded protein is CASSVGDRIYEQYF.

The chain links TRBV30 to TRBJ2-5; TRBD2 aligns across 9 bases. V trimming: 3 bases; J trimming: 4 bases; junction bases outside the gene matches: 18. The CDR3 runs to 18 residues. Germline V gene data show CDR1 as GTSNPN and CDR2 as SVGIG (reference sequence). The CDR3 sequence is CAWSSSFRASGASETQYF. The CDR3 DNA sequence: TGTGCCTGGAGCTCCTCATTTAGGGCTAGCGGGGCCTCAGAGACCCAGTACTTC.

This clone came up a few times. The chain carries TRBV18 and TRBJ2-7, with D perhaps matching TRBD1 (6 bases). In germline, CDR1 is KGHSH, CDR2 LQKENI. Trimming removed 1 base at V and 7 bases at J, with 17 bases between. CDR3 length equals 15 residues. CDR3 in amino acids: CASSPRQGTPEEQYF. Written as DNA, the CDR3 is TGTGCCAGCTCACCACGGCAGGGGACCCCTGAGGAGCAGTACTTC. Drawing the rest from reference TRBV18 and TRBJ2-7, the complete variable domain is NAGVMQNPRHLVRRRGQEARLRCSPMKGHSHVYWYRQLPEEGLKFMVYLQKENIIDESGMPKERFSAEFPKEGPSILRIQQVVRGDSAAYFCASSPRQGTPEEQYFGPGTRLTVT.

The chain employs TRBV30 and TRBJ2-2, with 7 bases identical to TRBD2. The CDR3 consists of 13 residues. Germline CDR1 GTSNPN, CDR2 SVGIG (reference sequence). V gave up 2 bases and J gave up 8 bases; unmatched junction bases: 5. CDR3 sequence reads: CAWSPGLVGELFF. For the CDR3, the DNA is TGTGCCTGGAGTCCCGGACTAGTAGGGGAGCTGTTTTTT.

V usage is TRBV20-1 and J usage is TRBJ2-3; 11 nucleotides align to TRBD2. V shed 4 bases, J shed 14 bases, and the junction held 2 bases outside the gene matches. Germline V gene data show CDR1 as DFQATT and CDR2 as SNEGSKA (reference sequence). The CDR3 contains 10 residues. CDR3 in DNA: TGCAGTGCTACGCTAGCGGGAGGGTATTTT. This codes for CSATLAGGYF.

The rearrangement joins TRBV30 to TRBJ1-5, with D perhaps matching TRBD1 (6 bases). There are 13 residues in the CDR3. CDR1 and CDR2 (germline): GTSNPN, SVGIG (reference sequence). The V and J ends lost 5 bases and 7 bases respectively, with 15 bases between them. The CDR3 sequence: CAWGQGQGQPQHF. In DNA, the CDR3 is TGTGCCTGGGGCCAGGGGCAGGGGCAGCCCCAGCATTTT.

This clone was counted a few times. The J gene is TRBJ2-1, the V gene TRBV29-1; D gene unclear. The V and J ends lost 6 bases and 6 bases respectively, with 12 bases between them. Per germline, CDR1 SQVTM and CDR2 ANQGSEA. The CDR3 totals 12 residues. The CDR3 spells CSVRRSTNEQFF. The CDR3 DNA follows: TGCAGCGTCAGACGGAGTACCAATGAGCAGTTCTTC.

The chain links TRBV30 to TRBJ2-7; the D call may be TRBD1 or TRBD2 (5 bases each). Germline values: CDR1 GTSNPN, CDR2 SVGIG (reference sequence). V lost 4 bases, J lost 9 bases, and 25 bases lay in between. CDR3 length equals 15 residues. The chain's CDR3 is CAWNSGRGHQRGQYF. CDR3 in DNA: TGTGCCTGGAATTCCGGGCGTGGACACCAACGGGGGCAGTACTTC. Full variable domain (missing parts from reference TRBV30 and TRBJ2-7): SQTIHQWPATLVQPVGSPLSLECTVEGTSNPNLYWYRQAAGRGLQLLFYSVGIGQISSEVPQNLSASRPQDRQFILSSKKLLLSDSGFYLCAWNSGRGHQRGQYFGPGTRLTVT.

The chain joins TRBV25-1 to TRBJ2-3; D not certain. Looked up from germline, CDR1 is MGHDK and CDR2 is SYGVNS. V lost 8 bases to trimming and J lost 2 bases, with 5 bases between them. CDR3 length: 11 amino acids. The chain's CDR3 is CASGHTDTQYF. The CDR3, as DNA: TGTGCCAGCGGCCACACAGATACGCAGTATTTT.

The sample holds a few counts of this clone. The chain has TRBV4-1 and TRBJ1-5; no clear D gene. The CDR3 has 15 amino acids. Germline values: CDR1 MGHRA, CDR2 YSYEKL. The V and J ends lost 1 base and 3 bases respectively, with 10 bases between them. The CDR3 spells CASSQAPQDNQPQHF. The CDR3 DNA is TGCGCCAGCAGCCAAGCCCCCCAGGACAATCAGCCCCAGCATTTT.

This clone was detected once. The chain joins TRBV4-3 to TRBJ1-2; no definite D call. Looked up from germline, CDR1 is LGHNA and CDR2 is YSLEER. The CDR3 totals 15 residues. V was trimmed by 1 base and J by 3 bases, leaving 12 bases between them. CDR3 in amino acids: CASSQVAVGYYGYTF. The CDR3 nucleotides read TGCGCCAGCAGCCAAGTGGCGGTTGGTTACTATGGCTACACCTTC.

This chain joins TRBV4-2 and TRBJ2-5, with a weak D call TRBD1 (5 bases). Per germline, CDR1 LGHNA and CDR2 YNFKEQ. V lost 3 bases to trimming and J lost 1 base, with 12 bases between them. The CDR3 loop spans 15 amino acids. CDR3 loop: CASSQFQGTQETQYF. The DNA of the CDR3 is TGTGCCAGCAGCCAGTTCCAGGGAACCCAAGAGACCCAGTACTTC.

V gene TRBV30 combines with J gene TRBJ2-3; D ambiguous. The CDR3 is made up of 14 amino acids. Germline lookup yields CDR1 GTSNPN and CDR2 SVGIG (reference sequence). V was pared by 4 bases and J by 3 bases, with 14 bases between. The CDR3 sequence is CAWNEQISTDTQYF. CDR3 sequence (DNA): TGTGCCTGGAATGAGCAGATATCTACAGATACGCAGTATTTT.

This chain connects TRBV29-1 to TRBJ1-1; D gene ambiguous. CDR3 length: 11 residues. The germline V gene encodes CDR1 SQVTM and CDR2 ANQGSEA. Trimming took 1 base from V and 10 from J, leaving 10 bases between them. The CDR3 sequence is CSVEAGSPAFF. DNA for the CDR3: TGCAGCGTTGAAGCCGGCAGTCCAGCTTTCTTT.

The rearrangement links TRBV5-1 to TRBJ1-4; 9 bases fit TRBD1. CDR1 is SGHRS and CDR2 is YFSETQ in the germline V gene. J lost 8 bases, V lost 2 bases, and 4 bases had no gene match. CDR3 size: 14 residues. CDR3 loop: CASSFGQGKEKLFF. The CDR3 DNA reads as TGCGCCAGCAGCTTCGGACAGGGGAAAGAAAAACTGTTTTTT.

V gene TRBV7-2 combines with J gene TRBJ2-1; TRBD2 matches at 11 bases. The ends lost 3 bases at V and 4 bases at J; junction bases unmatched: 5. The CDR3 extends over 16 amino acids. Germline values: CDR1 SGHTA, CDR2 FQGNSA. The DNA of the CDR3 is TGTGCCAGCAGCTTCAGTAGCGGGAGGGTATACAATGAGCAGTTCTTC. Translation gives CASSFSSGRVYNEQFF.